The TCR beta chain described here comes from a study of breast tumors, draining lymph nodes, adjacent tissues. TCRdb processed the multiplex PCR reads anew with MiXCR; each CDR3 protein has one entry. The table includes some 250,000 distinct CDR3 sequences, less than 45% detected once. The germline CDR1 and CDR2 sequences are SGHRS and YFSETQ. CDR3 length: 15 amino acids. V lost 7 bases and J lost 5; bases outside the gene matches: 10. Axillary draining lymph nodes of breast cancer patients supplied the node samples. This clonotype has at least ten counts. The source material was axillary lymph node tissue. This clonotype was sampled from a female donor with breast cancer. Some clones in this sample may be carry-over from other donors' samples. The V gene is TRBV5-1, the J gene TRBJ2-3; 10 bases are shared with TRBD2. CDR3 DNA: TGCGCCAGCGGATCTCGACTAGCGGGCCAAGATACGCAGTATTTT. Its translation: CASGSRLAGQDTQYF.